The clone carrying this T cell receptor beta chain has a count of ten or more. Its target is unknown. RNA transcripts yielded amplified TCR beta CDR3 regions. The authors performed first-round RT-PCR with HTBI primers and then a second-round multiplex PCR. TCRdb recomputed calls from the multiplex PCR reads with MiXCR, one row per CDR3 protein. The top ten hold 11% of the sample, which has around 1.1 million distinct CDR3 sequences, about 35% seen once. Only newly diagnosed hyperthyroidism patients aged 18 to 65, with under 2 months' duration, were enrolled. Diagnostic conclusions were grounded in clinical symptoms, serum thyroxine, TRAb, thyroid ultrasound and orbital computed tomography. The data belong to a study of Graves' ophthalmopathy and Graves' hyperthyroidism. Study at large: Hyperthyroidism qualified as stable when ophthalmopathy did not develop within 18 months of follow-up.

The CDR3 spans 13 residues. Trimming took off 6 bases at V and 1 base at J, with 12 bases between the two ends. Per the germline V gene, CDR1 is SQVTM and CDR2 is ANQGSEA. General study findings and limits: Also, most clonotypes expanded in the thyroid above 0.001 frequency appeared in blood.

This receptor was identified in an adult man with Graves' hyperthyroidism. The V gene is TRBV29-1, the J gene TRBJ1-1; no definite D call. Sequencing was performed on peripheral blood or thyroid tissue (not recorded which). Here the CDR3 DNA reads TGCAGCGTCAAGTCAGGCTGGAACACTGAAGCTTTCTTT. This encodes CSVKSGWNTEAFF. The variable domain in full, with the rest retrieved from reference TRBV29-1 and TRBJ1-1, is SAVISQKPSRDICQRGTSLTIQCQVDSQVTMMFWYRQQPGQSLTLIATANQGSEATYESGFVIDKFPISRPNLTFSTLTVSNMSPEDSSIYLCSVKSGWNTEAFFGQGTRLTVV.